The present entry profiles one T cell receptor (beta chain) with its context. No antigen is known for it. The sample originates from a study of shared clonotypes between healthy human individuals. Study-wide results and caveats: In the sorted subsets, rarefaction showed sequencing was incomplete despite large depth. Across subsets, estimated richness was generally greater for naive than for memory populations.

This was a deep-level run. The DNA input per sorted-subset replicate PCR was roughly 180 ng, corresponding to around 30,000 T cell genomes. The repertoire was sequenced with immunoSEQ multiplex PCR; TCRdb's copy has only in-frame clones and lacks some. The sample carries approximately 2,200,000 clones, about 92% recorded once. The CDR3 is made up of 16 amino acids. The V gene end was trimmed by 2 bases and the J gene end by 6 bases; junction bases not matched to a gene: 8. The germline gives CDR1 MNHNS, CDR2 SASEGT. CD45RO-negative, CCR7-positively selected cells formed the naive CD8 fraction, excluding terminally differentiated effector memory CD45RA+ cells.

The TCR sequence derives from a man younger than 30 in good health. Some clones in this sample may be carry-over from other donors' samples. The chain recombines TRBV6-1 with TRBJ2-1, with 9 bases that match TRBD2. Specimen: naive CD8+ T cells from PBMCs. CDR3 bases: TGTGCCAGCAGTGAATTAGCGGGAGCGGTTGTCAATGAGCAGTTCTTC. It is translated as CASSELAGAVVNEQFF.